The 5 T cell receptor beta chains in this list originate from one sample, sequenced in a study of CXCR3-negative and CXCR3-positive naive CD8 T cells. Points from the study as a whole: CXCR3-positive naive cells carried more hydrophobic TRB CDR3s than CXCR3-negative naive cells did.

The TRB cDNA libraries were prepared by 5' RACE with UMI labels. TCRdb reworked the 5' RACE reads into one entry per CDR3 protein, no DNA. This sample contains about 150,000 distinct CDR3 sequences. These receptors have no known antigen. Sequencing used naive CXCR3+ CD8+ T cells from blood. Subset indicated: CD45RO-CCR7+CD27+CD95- naive CD8+ T cells expressing CXCR3 (TNR3+). These receptors came from a human donor in good health. Some clones in this sample may be carry-over from other donors' samples.

This sequence joins TRBV14 and TRBJ2-5. CDR1 and CDR2 from the germline V gene are SGHDN and FVKESK. The length of the CDR3 is 15 residues. CDR3 sequence: CASSQDIRSGETQYF.

The chain recombines TRBV6-6 with TRBJ1-1; TCRdb designates TRBD1, a call that cannot be tested without DNA. This CDR3 comprises 15 residues. CDR1 is MNHNY and CDR2 is SVGAGI in the germline V gene (reference sequence). The CDR3 reads CASSKTGGANTEAFF.

This sequence joins TRBV20-1 and TRBJ2-7; there is no DNA to check the TCRdb D call of TRBD1. The CDR3 is made up of 12 amino acids. Germline-derived CDR1 and CDR2 are DFQATT and SNEGSKA (reference sequence). The CDR3 is CSAEEGSYEQYF.

This CDR3 is CASSQLATYEQYF. This chain connects TRBV2 to TRBJ2-7. Germline CDR1 is SNHLY and CDR2 is FYNNEI. The CDR3 totals 13 residues.

The rearrangement uses TRBV9 and TRBJ2-7; no DNA is available, so the TRBD1 call from TCRdb remains unchecked. This CDR3 has 12 residues. CDR1 is SGDLS, CDR2 YYNGEE, per germline. The CDR3 protein is CASSKGDYEQYF.